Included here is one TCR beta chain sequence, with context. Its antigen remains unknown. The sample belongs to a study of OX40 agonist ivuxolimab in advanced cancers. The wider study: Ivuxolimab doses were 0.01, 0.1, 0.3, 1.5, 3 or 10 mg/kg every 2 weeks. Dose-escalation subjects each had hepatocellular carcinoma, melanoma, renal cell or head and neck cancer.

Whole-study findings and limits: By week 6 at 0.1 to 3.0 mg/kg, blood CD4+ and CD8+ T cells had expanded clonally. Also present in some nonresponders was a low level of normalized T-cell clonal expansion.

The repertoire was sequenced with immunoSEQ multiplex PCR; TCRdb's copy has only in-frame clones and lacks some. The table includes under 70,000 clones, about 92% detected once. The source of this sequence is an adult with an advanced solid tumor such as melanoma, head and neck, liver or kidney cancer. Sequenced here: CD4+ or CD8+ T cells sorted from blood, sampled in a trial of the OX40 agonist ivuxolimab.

CDR3 region: CASSEVADSNSPLHF. In nucleotides, the CDR3 is TGTGCCAGCAGTGAAGTCGCTGACAGTAATTCACCCCTCCACTTT. The rearrangement uses TRBV6-1 and TRBJ1-6, with D possibly TRBD1 on 5 matching bases. The CDR3 extends over 15 amino acids. Germline assignment: CDR1 MNHNS and CDR2 SASEGT. Trimming shortened V by 1 base and J by 6 bases, and 10 bases separated the two germline ends.